This T cell receptor (beta chain) was identified in a study of vaccination effects on CD4 cells after COVID-19 (dated by TCRdb to 2022 to 2024). Background for the entire study: The ViraFEST assay stimulated PBMC with viral peptide pools and then used TCR sequencing to identify antigen-specific CD4+ T cell clonotypes by expansion. Participants received two doses of either the BNT162b2 or the mRNA-1273 mRNA SARS-CoV-2 vaccine. In a couple of convalescent patients, pre-vaccine samples were collected 16 days and one week ahead of the first dose, 142 and 148 days after COVID-19 diagnosis. A few million PBMC per well were cultured with roughly 10 ug/ml peptides in IMDM containing approximately 4.7% human AB serum, approximately 10 IU/ml IL-2 and gentamicin. SARS-CoV-2 spike-specific CD4+ TCR repertoires were compared before and after mRNA vaccination in COVID-19 convalescent patients and in infection-naive vaccine recipients. The full study included over 8 COVID-19 convalescent patients and a few SARS-CoV-2-naive healthy vaccine recipients. The Oncomine TCR Beta short-read assay on an Illumina iSeq 100 was used to sequence cultures from other donors in the study. Findings and caveats that apply to the study as a whole: Both infection-induced and vaccine-induced clones contracted markedly at late post-vaccination timepoints, which is consistent with waning T cell responses. Limitations of the study were the small number of convalescent patients and the absence of early post-infection timepoints. For convalescent patients, new clones induced by the vaccine made up most of the post-vaccine spike-reactive repertoire, and these new clones were largely distinct from the clones induced by infection.

Library method: the immunoSEQ multiplex PCR assay. DNA from the cultured and isolated CD4+ T cells underwent TCR beta CDR3 sequencing. The authors' analysis ran thus. Non-productive TCR sequences were discarded, and reads were trimmed to the CDR3 region, with only CDR3s of 7 or more amino acids retained. The MANAFEST web app was used to pick out antigen-specific clonotypes by comparing their expansion in peptide wells with that in reference cultures. To be called positive, a clone needed expansion at FDR<0.05 compared with the reference and with all other wells, an odds ratio greater than 5, and a frequency greater than 0.1% in two replicate wells. A clonotype was called cross-reactive if it was significantly expanded both in SARS-CoV-2 spike wells and in at least one common cold coronavirus spike condition. CDR3 similarity was assessed by Levenshtein distance with the stringdist R package, and unrooted trees were built with ape in R 3.6.1. TCRdb holds this immuneACCESS table with in-frame rearrangements only. Some clones are missing; in checked studies, unresolved V genes explain under half, and the rest has no known cause. For V, J and clone size, that table is used; D and trimming come from the DNA. Counted in this sample were tens of thousands of clones; 72% of them appeared once. Under 30% of the sample is held by the ten biggest clonotypes.

After about 10 days of culture, CD4+ T cells were isolated with the EasySep CD4+ T cell isolation kit. PCR-confirmed SARS-CoV-2 infection had occurred in convalescent patients between March and December 2020, before the Alpha, Beta and Delta variants emerged in the United States. On days 3 and 7, half of the culture medium was replaced with fresh IL-2-containing medium. Unless otherwise noted, each peptide stimulation condition was cultured in triplicate wells. PBMC were separated from whole blood using Ficoll-Paque Plus gradient centrifugation and were then either cryopreserved at -140C or used fresh. Genomic DNA was extracted from cultured CD4+ T cells with the QIAamp micro DNA kit. The germline V and J ends show losses of 3 bases and 2 bases respectively, and no gene match explains 11 bases of the junction. Including the terminal cysteine and phenylalanine, the CDR3 comprises 17 residues. Kept here is only the CDR3 DNA, which spans 51 bases and is read in frame from base 1. The germline V gene encodes CDR1 SGDLS and CDR2 YYNGEE.

As regards this clone: Its antigen target is currently unknown. Nothing much larger sits one base from this clone, and base qualities are not available.

This chain joins TRBV9 to TRBJ2-3, with TRBD2 identical over 8 junction bases. Here the sequenced sample was CD4+ T cells from PBMCs cultured without peptide, taken before COVID-19 vaccination. The TCR was taken from a human donor who had a prior SARS-CoV-2 infection. The CDR3 protein: CASSENPGGGTTDTQYF. The DNA reads TGTGCCAGCAGCGAAAACCCCGGGGGGGGGACCACAGATACGCAGTATTTT.